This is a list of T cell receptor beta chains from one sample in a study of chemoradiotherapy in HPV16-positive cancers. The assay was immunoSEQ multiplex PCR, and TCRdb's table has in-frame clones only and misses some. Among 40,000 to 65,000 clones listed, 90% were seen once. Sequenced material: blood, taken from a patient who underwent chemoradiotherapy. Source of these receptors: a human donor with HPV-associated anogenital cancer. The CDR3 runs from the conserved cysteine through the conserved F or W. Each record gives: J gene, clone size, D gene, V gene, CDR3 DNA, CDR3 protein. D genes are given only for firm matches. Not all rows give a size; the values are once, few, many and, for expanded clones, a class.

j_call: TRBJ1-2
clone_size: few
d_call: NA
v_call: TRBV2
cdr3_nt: TGTGCCAGCAGTGAACACAGGGAACAAGGCTACACCTTC
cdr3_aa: CASSEHREQGYTF

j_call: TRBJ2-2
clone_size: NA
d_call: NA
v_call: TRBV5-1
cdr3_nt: TGCGCCAGCAGCTTGGTGGGGGGCGCGTCCGGGGAGCTGTTTTTT
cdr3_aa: CASSLVGGASGELFF

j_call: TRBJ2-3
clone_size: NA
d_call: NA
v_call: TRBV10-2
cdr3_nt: TGCGCCAGCAGTGTTGGGGGAAATTCGGATACGCAGTATTTT
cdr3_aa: CASSVGGNSDTQYF

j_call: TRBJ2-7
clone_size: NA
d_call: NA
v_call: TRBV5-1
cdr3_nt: TGCGCCAGCAGCTCTTCCCAGTCGGGCTACGAGCAGTACTTC
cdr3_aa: CASSSSQSGYEQYF

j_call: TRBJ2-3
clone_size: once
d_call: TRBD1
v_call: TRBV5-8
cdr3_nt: TGTGCCAGCAGCTCCCTCCGGACAGGAGGCACAGATACGCAGTATTTT
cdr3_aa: CASSSLRTGGTDTQYF

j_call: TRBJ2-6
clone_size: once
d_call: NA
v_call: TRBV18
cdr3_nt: TGTGCCAGCTCAACTACAGACTCTGGGGCCAACGTCCTGACTTTC
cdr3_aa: CASSTTDSGANVLTF

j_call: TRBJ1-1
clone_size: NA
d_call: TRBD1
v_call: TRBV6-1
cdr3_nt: TGTGCCAGCAGTAGGGGACAGGGGAACACTGAAGCTTTCTTT
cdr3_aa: CASSRGQGNTEAFF

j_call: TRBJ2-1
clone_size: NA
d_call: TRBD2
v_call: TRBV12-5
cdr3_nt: TGTGCTAGTGCCTCGGGACTAGCCGACAATGAGCAGTTCTTC
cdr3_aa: CASASGLADNEQFF

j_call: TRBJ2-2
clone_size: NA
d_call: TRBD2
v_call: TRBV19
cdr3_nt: TGTGCCAGTAGTAGTAGCGGGAGGACCCAAACCGGGGAGCTGTTTTTT
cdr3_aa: CASSSSGRTQTGELFF

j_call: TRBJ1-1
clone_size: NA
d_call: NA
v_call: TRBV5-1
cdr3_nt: TGCGCCAGCAGCGGCAGGGTGAGCGGCACTGAAGCTTTCTTT
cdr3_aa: CASSGRVSGTEAFF

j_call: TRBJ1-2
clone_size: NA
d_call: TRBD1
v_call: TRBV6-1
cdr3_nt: TGTGCCAGCAGTGAAATGGGGACAGCGGCCAATGGCTACACCTTC
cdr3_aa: CASSEMGTAANGYTF

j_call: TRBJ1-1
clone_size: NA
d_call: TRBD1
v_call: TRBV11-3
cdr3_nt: TGTGCCAGCAGCTTAGATGGGGGGACAGGAGCTTTCTTT
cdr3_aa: CASSLDGGTGAFF

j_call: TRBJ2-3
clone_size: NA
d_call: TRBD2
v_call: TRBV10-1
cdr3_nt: TGCGCCAGCAGCGGGGTTGGGGGAGAAAGGACTAGCGGAACGAGGGCAGATACGCAGTATTTT
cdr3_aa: CASSGVGGERTSGTRADTQYF

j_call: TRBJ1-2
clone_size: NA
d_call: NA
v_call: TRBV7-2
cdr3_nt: TGTGCCAGCAGCTTCGGGACGGAGTTGGGGGGCTACACCTTC
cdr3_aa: CASSFGTELGGYTF

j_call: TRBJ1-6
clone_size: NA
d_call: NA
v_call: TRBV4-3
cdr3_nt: TGCGCCAGCAGCCAAGTTCAGCACTATAATTCACCCCTCCACTTT
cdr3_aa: CASSQVQHYNSPLHF

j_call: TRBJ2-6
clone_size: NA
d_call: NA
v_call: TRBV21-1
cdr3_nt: TGTGCCAGCAGCAGAGTAAGAGGGTTATCTGGGGCCAACGTCCTGACTTTC
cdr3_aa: CASSRVRGLSGANVLTF

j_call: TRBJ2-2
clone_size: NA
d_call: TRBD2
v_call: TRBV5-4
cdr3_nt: TGTGCCAGCAGCCTGACCCCGGGACTAGGGGCCGGGGAGCTGTTTTTT
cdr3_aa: CASSLTPGLGAGELFF

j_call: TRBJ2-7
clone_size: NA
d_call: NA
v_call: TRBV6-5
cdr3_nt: TGTGCCAGCAGTTACGATCGGGGCAGATTTATATGGGAGCAGTACTTC
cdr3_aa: CASSYDRGRFIWEQYF

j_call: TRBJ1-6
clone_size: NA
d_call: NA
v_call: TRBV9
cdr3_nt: TGTGCCAGCAGCCCAGTTGGGGGCGCGCAGTCACCCCTCCACTTT
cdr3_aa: CASSPVGGAQSPLHF

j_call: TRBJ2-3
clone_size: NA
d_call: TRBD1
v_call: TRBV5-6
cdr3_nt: TGTGCCAGCAGCTTTCCTGGGGACAGGGTATACGATACGCAGTATTTT
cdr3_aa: CASSFPGDRVYDTQYF

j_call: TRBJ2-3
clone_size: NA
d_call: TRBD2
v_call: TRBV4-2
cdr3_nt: TGTGCCAGCAGCCAAGAGACTAGCGGGGGTGGGTGGGATACGCAGTATTTT
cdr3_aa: CASSQETSGGGWDTQYF

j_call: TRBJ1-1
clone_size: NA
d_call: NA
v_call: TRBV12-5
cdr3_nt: TGTGCTAGTGGTTTGGTACAGGGAATGAACACTGAAGCTTTCTTT
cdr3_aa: CASGLVQGMNTEAFF

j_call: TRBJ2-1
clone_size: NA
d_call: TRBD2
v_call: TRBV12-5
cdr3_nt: TGTGCTAGTGCTGAGGCGGGGACTAGCGGGAAAAGAGAGGGTGAGCAGTTCTTC
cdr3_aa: CASAEAGTSGKREGEQFF

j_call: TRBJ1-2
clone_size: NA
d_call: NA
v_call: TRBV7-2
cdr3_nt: TGTGCCAGCAGCTTAGACGGAAACTATGGCTACACCTTC
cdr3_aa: CASSLDGNYGYTF

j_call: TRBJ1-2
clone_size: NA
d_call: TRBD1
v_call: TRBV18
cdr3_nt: TGTGCCAGCTCATCGGGGACAGGAGCTAACTATGGCTACACCTTC
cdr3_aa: CASSSGTGANYGYTF

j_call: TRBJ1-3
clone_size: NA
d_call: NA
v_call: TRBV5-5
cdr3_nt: TGTGCCAGCAGCTTGGCCACTGGAGAAGGAAACACCATATATTTT
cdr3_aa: CASSLATGEGNTIYF

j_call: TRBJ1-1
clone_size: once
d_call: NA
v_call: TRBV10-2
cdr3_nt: TGCGCCACCGCCGGGACCATGAACACTGAAGCTTTCTTT
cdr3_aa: CATAGTMNTEAFF

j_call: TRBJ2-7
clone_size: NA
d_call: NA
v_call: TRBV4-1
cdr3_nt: TGCGCCAGCAGCCAAGACCCGATAGCGGAGTTCTACGAGCAGTACTTC
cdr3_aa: CASSQDPIAEFYEQYF

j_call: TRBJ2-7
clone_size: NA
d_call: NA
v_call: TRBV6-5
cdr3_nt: TGTGCCAGCAGTTACGGGGCTGAGCAGTACTTC
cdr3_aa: CASSYGAEQYF

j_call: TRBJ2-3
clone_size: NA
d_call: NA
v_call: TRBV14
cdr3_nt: TGTGCCAGCAGCCCGCGGGACTCCCAATATACGCAGTATTTT
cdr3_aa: CASSPRDSQYTQYF

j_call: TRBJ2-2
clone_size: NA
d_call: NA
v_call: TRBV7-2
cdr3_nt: TGTGCCAGCAGCGCACAGGGTAGGGCCGGGGAGCTGTTTTTT
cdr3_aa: CASSAQGRAGELFF

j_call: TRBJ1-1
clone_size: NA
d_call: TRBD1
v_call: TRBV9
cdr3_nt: TGTGCCAGCAGCGCGACAGGGAGCACTGAAGCTTTCTTT
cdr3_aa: CASSATGSTEAFF

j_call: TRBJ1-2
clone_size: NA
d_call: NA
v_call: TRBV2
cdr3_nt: TGTGCCAGCAGTGAAAGGTTCTCGTCTGGCTACACCTTC
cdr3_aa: CASSERFSSGYTF

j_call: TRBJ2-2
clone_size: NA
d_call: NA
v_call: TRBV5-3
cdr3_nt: TGTGCCAGAAGCGGCGGTCCGGACACCGGGGAGCTGTTTTTT
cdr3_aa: CARSGGPDTGELFF

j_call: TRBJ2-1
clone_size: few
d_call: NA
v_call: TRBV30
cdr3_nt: TGTGCCTGGAGTGAGTCTAGCCTAAATGAGCAGTTCTTC
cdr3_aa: CAWSESSLNEQFF

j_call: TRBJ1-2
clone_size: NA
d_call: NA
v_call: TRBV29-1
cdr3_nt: TGCAGCGTGTACCTCCGGGACGGAGGCCCCAATGGCTACACCTTC
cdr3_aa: CSVYLRDGGPNGYTF

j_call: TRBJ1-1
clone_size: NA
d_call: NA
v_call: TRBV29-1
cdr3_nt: TGCAGCGTTGAGTCCGTTACTGAAGCTTTCTTT
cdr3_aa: CSVESVTEAFF

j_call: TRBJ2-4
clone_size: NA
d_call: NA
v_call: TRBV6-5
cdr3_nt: TGTGCCAGCAGTTACCCAGCCGGGGGCATTCAGTACTTC
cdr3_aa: CASSYPAGGIQYF

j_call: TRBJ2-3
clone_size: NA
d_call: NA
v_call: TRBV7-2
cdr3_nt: TGTGCCAGCAGCTTAACGAGGGGGACGCAGTATTTT
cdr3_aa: CASSLTRGTQYF

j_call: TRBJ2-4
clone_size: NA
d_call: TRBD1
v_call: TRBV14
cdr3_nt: TGTGCCAGCAGCCTAGGGATAAGGGGGACAGGGACATCCGAGGCCAAAAACATTCAGTACTTC
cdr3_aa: CASSLGIRGTGTSEAKNIQYF

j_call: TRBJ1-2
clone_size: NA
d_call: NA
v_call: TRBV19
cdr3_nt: TGTGCCAGTAGTATTGGGGGTGGCCGAGGGAGGTATGGCTACACCTTC
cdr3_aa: CASSIGGGRGRYGYTF

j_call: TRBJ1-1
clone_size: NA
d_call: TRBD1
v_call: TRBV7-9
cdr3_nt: TGTGCCAGCAGCCCCCGACAGGGGGCGAACACTGAAGCTTTCTTT
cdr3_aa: CASSPRQGANTEAFF

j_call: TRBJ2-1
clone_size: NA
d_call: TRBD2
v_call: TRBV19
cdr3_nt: TGTGCCAGTAGTTCCGGCAGCGGGAGGATTATTGAGCAGTTCTTC
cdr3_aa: CASSSGSGRIIEQFF

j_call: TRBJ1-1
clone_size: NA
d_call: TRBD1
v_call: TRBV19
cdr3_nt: TGTGCCAGTAGACGGGACAGCTCGAACACTGAAGCTTTCTTT
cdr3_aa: CASRRDSSNTEAFF

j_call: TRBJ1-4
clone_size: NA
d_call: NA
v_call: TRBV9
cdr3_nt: TGTGCCAGCAGCGTAGCACAGGGAATAGGAGAAAAACTGTTTTTT
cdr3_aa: CASSVAQGIGEKLFF

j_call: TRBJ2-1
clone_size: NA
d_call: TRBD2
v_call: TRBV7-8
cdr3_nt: TGTGCCAGCAGCTTAGAGGGACTAGCGGGATCCTACAATGAGCAGTTCTTC
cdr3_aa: CASSLEGLAGSYNEQFF

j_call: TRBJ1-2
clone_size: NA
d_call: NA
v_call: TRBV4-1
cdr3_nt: TGCGCCAGCAGCCAAGGGGGGAGCGATGGCTACACCTTC
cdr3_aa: CASSQGGSDGYTF

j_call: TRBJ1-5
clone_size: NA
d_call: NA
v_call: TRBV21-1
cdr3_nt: TGTGCCAGCAGCAAAGCGCTAAAAAAGGTTAGCAATCAGCCCCAGCATTTT
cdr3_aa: CASSKALKKVSNQPQHF

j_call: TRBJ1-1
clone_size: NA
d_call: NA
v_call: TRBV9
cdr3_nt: TGTGCCAGCAGCTATAGAGGAGGGGGACCGAACACTGAAGCTTTCTTT
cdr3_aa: CASSYRGGGPNTEAFF

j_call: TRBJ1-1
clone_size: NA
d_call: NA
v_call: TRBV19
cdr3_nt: TGTGCCAGTAGTATAGATCAGGGTCCGAACACTGAAGCTTTCTTT
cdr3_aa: CASSIDQGPNTEAFF

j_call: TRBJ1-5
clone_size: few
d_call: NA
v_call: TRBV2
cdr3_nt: TGTGCCAGCAGTAAAGAAGACCAGCCCCAGCATTTT
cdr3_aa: CASSKEDQPQHF

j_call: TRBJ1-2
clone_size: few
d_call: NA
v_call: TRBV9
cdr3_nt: TGTGCCAGCAACCCCCAGGGTTTGGACTATGGCTACACCTTC
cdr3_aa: CASNPQGLDYGYTF

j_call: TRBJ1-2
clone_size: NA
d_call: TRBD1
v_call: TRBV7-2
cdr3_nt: TGTGCCAGCAGCTTAGACTATCAGGGGGCGAGCTATGGCTACACCTTC
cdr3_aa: CASSLDYQGASYGYTF

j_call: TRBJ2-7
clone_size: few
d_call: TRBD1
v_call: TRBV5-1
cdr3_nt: TGCGCCAGCCAAGGCCACGAGACAGGGCTCTACGAGCAGTACTTC
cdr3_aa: CASQGHETGLYEQYF

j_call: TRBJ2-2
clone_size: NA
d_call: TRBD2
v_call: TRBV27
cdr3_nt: TGTGCCAGCATTGAGCTGGGACTAAAAAACACCGGGGAGCTGTTTTTT
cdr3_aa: CASIELGLKNTGELFF

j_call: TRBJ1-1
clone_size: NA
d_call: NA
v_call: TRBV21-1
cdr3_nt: TGTGCCAGCAGGGACAGAATAAACACTGAAGCTTTCTTT
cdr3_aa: CASRDRINTEAFF

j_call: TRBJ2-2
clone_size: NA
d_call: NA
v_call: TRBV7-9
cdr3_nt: TGTGCCAGCACCCCAGAGGCAGTCCGAAGGGAGCTGTTTTTT
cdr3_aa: CASTPEAVRRELFF